What follows are 7 T cell receptor beta chains derived from one specimen sequenced in a study of spatial heterogeneity in lung cancer. Study observations and caveats: Counts of expanded alpha and beta TCRs within tumors tracked the tumor nonsynonymous mutation count.

Stated time point: sample taken at primary tumor resection. Their cognate antigens are unknown. Each CDR3 protein is one row after TCRdb ran MiXCR on the 5' RACE reads. Of fewer than 8,500 distinct CDR3 sequences listed, around 8% are singletons. Sequences were derived from lung tumor tissue, sampled at surgery. These receptors were taken from a male donor with early-stage non-small cell lung cancer.

This clonotype is categorized as medium-sized. With the library built for alpha chains, this beta chain is off target and its frequency is not meaningful. CDR3 nucleotides: TGCAGTGCTCGACAGGGGAACACTGAAGCTTTCTTT. It codes for CSARQGNTEAFF. The V gene is TRBV20-1, the J gene TRBJ1-1, with 7 bases lining up with TRBD1. CDR1 DFQATT and CDR2 SNEGSKA come from the germline V gene (reference sequence). The CDR3 totals 12 residues. The ends lost 5 bases at V and 1 base at J; junction bases unmatched: 1.

This clonotype was counted ten times or more. The size of this beta chain means little, since it is a stray read in a library made for alpha chains. The V and J genes are TRBV5-1 and TRBJ2-7, with 8 nucleotides matching TRBD1. The CDR3 runs 17 residues. CDR1 is SGHRS, CDR2 YFSETQ, per germline. After removal of 0 bases from V and 7 bases from J, the junction contained 15 bases not matched to a gene. CDR3: CASSLEIGDRGAREQYF. The DNA of the CDR3 is TGCGCCAGCAGCTTGGAAATAGGCGACAGGGGTGCCCGGGAGCAGTACTTC.

By frequency in the sample, this clonotype is medium-sized. Within a library made for alpha chains, this beta chain is off target, and its count is uninformative. The chain combines TRBV20-1 with TRBJ1-6, with 9 bases lining up with TRBD1. After removal of 4 bases from V and 7 bases from J, the junction contained 11 bases not matched to a gene. Germline loops: CDR1 DFQATT, CDR2 SNEGSKA (reference sequence). The CDR3 has 16 residues. The CDR3 coding sequence is TGCAGTGCTACTAAACCGGGACAGGGACGGAATTCACCCCTCCACTTT. This encodes CSATKPGQGRNSPLHF.

This clonotype is medium-sized by share. The size of this beta chain means little, since it is a stray read in a library made for alpha chains. The chain recombines TRBV5-1 with TRBJ2-5, with 12 bases fitting TRBD2. Germline V CDR1 and CDR2: SGHRS, YFSETQ. This CDR3 is 16 amino acids long. V lost 4 bases and J lost 4; bases outside the gene matches: 8. Here the CDR3 DNA reads TGCGCCAGCAGCCGTACGACTAGCGGGAGTGGAGAGACCCAGTACTTC. Amino acids: CASSRTTSGSGETQYF.

Relative to its sample, this clonotype is medium-sized (0.01 to 0.1%). Found in a library prepared for alpha chains, this beta chain is an off-target read, and its abundance has little meaning. This sequence joins TRBV28 and TRBJ2-7; 8 bases fit TRBD1. This CDR3 is built from 15 residues. CDR1 and CDR2 from the germline V gene are MDHEN and SYDVKM. V was clipped by 6 bases and J by 7 bases; unmatched bases: 14. Here the CDR3 DNA reads TGTGCCAGCAGAACACCCGGGACAGGTCCTACTGAGCAGTACTTC. This sequence encodes CASRTPGTGPTEQYF.

This clonotype appeared many times. Little can be read into the size of this beta chain, an off-target read in a library designed for alpha chains. V gene TRBV24-1 combines with J gene TRBJ2-1, with 12 bases matching TRBD2. The CDR3 contains 16 residues. Germline-derived CDR1 and CDR2 are KGHDR and SFDVKD. V was pared by 5 bases and J by 5 bases, with 6 bases of the junction left unmatched. For the CDR3, the DNA is TGTGCCACCAGTGCTATGGGACTAGCGGGTAACAATGAGCAGTTCTTC. It yields the protein CATSAMGLAGNNEQFF.

By share, this clonotype counts as medium-sized (0.01 to 0.1%). Being off target in a library aimed at alpha chains, this beta chain has a size of little meaning. The V call is TRBV5-1, the J call TRBJ2-7, with a possible D match to TRBD2 (5 bases). The ends were cut back, 4 bases at V and 6 bases at J, with 14 bases in the middle. CDR1 SGHRS and CDR2 YFSETQ come from the germline V gene. The CDR3 sequence is 13 residues long. The CDR3 bases are TGCGCCAGCAGCGCCGGGGTACTGGGCGAGCAGTACTTC. Protein product: CASSAGVLGEQYF.